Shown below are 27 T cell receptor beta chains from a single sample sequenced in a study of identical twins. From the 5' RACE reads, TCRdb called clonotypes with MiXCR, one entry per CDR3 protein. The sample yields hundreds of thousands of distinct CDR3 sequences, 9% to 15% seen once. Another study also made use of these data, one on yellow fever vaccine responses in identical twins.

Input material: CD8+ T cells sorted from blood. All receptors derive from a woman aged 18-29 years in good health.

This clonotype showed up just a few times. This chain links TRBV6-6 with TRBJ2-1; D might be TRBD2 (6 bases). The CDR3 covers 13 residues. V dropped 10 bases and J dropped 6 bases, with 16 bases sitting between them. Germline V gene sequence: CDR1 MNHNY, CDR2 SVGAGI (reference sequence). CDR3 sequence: CATGAGWVNEQFF. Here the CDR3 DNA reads TGTGCCACAGGAGCGGGCTGGGTCAATGAGCAGTTCTTC.

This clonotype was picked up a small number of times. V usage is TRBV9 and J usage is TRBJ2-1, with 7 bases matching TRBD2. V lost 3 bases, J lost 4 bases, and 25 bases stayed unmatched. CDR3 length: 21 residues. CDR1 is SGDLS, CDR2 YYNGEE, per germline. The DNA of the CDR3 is TGTGCCAGCAGCGCCCCCTCCCTCCGAGCTAGCGGAAGCCCTCAGTACAATGAGCAGTTCTTC. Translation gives CASSAPSLRASGSPQYNEQFF.

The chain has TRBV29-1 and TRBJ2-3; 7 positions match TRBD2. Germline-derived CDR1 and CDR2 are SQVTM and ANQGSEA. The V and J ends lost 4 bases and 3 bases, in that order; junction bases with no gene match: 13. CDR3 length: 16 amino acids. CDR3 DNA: TGCAGCGTTGTGCCGTGGGGAGGGCTAGGGACAGATACGCAGTATTTT. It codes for CSVVPWGGLGTDTQYF.

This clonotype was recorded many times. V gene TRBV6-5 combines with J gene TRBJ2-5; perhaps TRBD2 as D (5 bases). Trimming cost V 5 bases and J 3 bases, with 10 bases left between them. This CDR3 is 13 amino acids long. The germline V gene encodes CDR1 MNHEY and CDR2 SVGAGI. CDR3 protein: CASSHGLEETQYF. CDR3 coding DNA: TGTGCCAGCAGTCACGGACTGGAAGAGACCCAGTACTTC.

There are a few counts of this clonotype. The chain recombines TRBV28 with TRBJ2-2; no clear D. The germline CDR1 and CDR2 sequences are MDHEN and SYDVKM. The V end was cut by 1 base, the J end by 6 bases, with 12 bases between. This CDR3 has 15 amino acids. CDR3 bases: TGTGCCAGCAGTTTATTTCCCCCGTGGTCCGGGGAGCTGTTTTTT. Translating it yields CASSLFPPWSGELFF. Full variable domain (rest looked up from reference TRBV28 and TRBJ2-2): DVKVTQSSRYLVKRTGEKVFLECVQDMDHENMFWYRQDPGLGLRLIYFSYDVKMKEKGDIPEGYSVSREKKERFSLILESASTNQTSMYLCASSLFPPWSGELFFGEGSRLTVL.

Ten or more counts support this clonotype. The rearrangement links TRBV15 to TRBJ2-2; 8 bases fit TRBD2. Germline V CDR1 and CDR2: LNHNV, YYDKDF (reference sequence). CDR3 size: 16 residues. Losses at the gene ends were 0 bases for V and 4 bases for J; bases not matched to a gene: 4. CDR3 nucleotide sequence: TGTGCCACCAGCAGAGATCGGGGGGGTGGCACCGGGGAGCTGTTTTTT. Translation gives CATSRDRGGGTGELFF.

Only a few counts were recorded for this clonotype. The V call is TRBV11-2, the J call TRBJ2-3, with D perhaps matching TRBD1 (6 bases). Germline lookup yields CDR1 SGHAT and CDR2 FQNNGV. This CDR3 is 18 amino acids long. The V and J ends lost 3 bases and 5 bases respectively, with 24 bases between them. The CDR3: CASSLGNHREEAGDTQYF. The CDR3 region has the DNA TGTGCCAGCAGCTTGGGGAATCACAGGGAAGAGGCAGGAGATACGCAGTATTTT.

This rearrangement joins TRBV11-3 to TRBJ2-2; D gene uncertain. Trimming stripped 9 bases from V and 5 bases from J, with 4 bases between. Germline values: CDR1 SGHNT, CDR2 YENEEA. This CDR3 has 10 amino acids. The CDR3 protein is CASQTGELFF. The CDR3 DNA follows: TGTGCCAGTCAAACCGGGGAGCTGTTTTTT.

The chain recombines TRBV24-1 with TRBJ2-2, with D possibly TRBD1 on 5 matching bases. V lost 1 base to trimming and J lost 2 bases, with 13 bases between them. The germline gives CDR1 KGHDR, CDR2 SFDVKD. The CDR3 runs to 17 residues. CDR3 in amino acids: CATSDFRAGKNTGELFF. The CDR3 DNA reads TGTGCCACCAGTGATTTTCGGGCAGGGAAAAACACCGGGGAGCTGTTTTTT.

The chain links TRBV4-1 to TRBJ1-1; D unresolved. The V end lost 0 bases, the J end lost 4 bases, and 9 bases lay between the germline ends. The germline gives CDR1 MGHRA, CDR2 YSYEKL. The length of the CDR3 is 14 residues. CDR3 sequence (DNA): TGCGCCAGCAGCCAAGACAAGAAGGTCACTGAAGCTTTCTTT. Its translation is CASSQDKKVTEAFF.

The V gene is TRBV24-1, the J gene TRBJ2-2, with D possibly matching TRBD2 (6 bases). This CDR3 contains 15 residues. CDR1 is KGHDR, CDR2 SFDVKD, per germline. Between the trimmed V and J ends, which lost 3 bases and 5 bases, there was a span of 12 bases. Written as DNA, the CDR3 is TGTGCCACCAGTGATACCGCGGGGTGGACCGGGGAGCTGTTTTTT. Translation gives CATSDTAGWTGELFF.

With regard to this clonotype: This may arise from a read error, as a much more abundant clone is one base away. In DNA form, the CDR3 reads TGTGCCAGCAGTTTCGGTCTAGCGGCCTACAATCAGCAGTTCTTC. Encoded protein: CASSFGLAAYNQQFF. The rearrangement joins TRBV12-3 or TRBV12-4 to TRBJ2-1; TRBD2 aligns across 7 bases. The CDR3 sequence is 15 residues long.

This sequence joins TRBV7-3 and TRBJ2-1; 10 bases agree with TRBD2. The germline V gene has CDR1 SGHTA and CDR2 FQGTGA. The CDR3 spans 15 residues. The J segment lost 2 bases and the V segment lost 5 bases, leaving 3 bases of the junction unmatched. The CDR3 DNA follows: TGTGCCAGCAGCCTAGCGGGAGTCCCCTACAATGAGCAGTTCTTC. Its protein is CASSLAGVPYNEQFF.

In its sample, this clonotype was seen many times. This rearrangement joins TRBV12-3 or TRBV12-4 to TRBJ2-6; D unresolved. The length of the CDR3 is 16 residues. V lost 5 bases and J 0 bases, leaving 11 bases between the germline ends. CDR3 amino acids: CASSQTGFSGANVLTF. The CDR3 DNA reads TGTGCCAGCAGTCAAACGGGTTTCTCTGGGGCCAACGTCCTGACTTTC.

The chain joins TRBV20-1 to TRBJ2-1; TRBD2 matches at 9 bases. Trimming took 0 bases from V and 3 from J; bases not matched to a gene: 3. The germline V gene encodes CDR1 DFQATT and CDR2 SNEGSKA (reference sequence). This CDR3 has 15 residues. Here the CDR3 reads CSARETSGSYNEQFF. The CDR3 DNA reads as TGCAGTGCTAGAGAGACTAGCGGAAGCTACAATGAGCAGTTCTTC.

Here the CDR3 DNA reads TGTGCCAGCAACTCCGGGACAGGGTCTGGGGCCAACGTCCTGACTTTC. Its translation is CASNSGTGSGANVLTF. This chain uses TRBV12-3 or TRBV12-4 with TRBJ2-6, with TRBD1 matching over 9 bases. The CDR3 length is 16 residues. V shed 7 bases, J shed 1 base, and the junction held 5 bases outside the gene matches.

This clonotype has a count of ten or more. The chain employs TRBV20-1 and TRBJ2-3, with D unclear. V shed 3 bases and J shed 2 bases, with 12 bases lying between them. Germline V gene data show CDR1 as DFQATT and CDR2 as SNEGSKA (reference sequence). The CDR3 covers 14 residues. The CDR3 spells CSARAADYTDTQYF. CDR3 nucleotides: TGCAGTGCTAGGGCGGCAGATTACACAGATACGCAGTATTTT.

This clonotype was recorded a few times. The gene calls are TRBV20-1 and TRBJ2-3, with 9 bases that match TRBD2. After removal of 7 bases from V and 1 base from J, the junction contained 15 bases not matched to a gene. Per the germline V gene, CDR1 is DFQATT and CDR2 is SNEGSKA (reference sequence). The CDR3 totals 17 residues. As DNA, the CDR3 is TGCAGTGTCCTACTGCTAGCGGGAACGAGAGGCACAGATACGCAGTATTTT. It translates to CSVLLLAGTRGTDTQYF.

This CDR3 reads CASSSVTFYGYTF. For the CDR3, the DNA is TGTGCCAGCAGTTCCGTAACTTTCTATGGCTACACCTTC. This chain joins TRBV27 and TRBJ1-2; D uncertain. Per the germline V gene, CDR1 is MNHEY and CDR2 is SMNVEV (reference sequence). CDR3 length: 13 residues. The V and J ends lost 4 bases and 4 bases respectively, with 10 bases between them.

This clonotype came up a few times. The CDR3 loop reads CASRGLAGGPGNEQFF. The DNA for the CDR3 is TGTGCCAGCAGGGGACTAGCGGGAGGGCCGGGCAATGAGCAGTTCTTC. J is TRBJ2-1 and V is TRBV7-9, with 16 positions matching TRBD2. This CDR3 has 16 amino acids. Per the germline V gene, CDR1 is SEHNR and CDR2 is FQNEAQ (reference sequence). V gave up 6 bases and J gave up 6 bases; unmatched junction bases: 5.

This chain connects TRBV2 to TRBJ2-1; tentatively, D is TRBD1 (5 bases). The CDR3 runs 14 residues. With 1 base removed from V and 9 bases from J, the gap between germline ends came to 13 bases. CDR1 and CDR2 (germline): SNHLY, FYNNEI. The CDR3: CASSEEVRDLEQFF. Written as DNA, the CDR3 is TGTGCCAGCAGTGAAGAAGTCAGGGATCTTGAGCAGTTCTTC. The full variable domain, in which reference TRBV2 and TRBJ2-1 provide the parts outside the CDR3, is EPEVTQTPSHQVTQMGQEVILRCVPISNHLYFYWYRQILGQKVEFLVSFYNNEISEKSEIFDDQFSVERPDGSNFTLKIRSTKLEDSAMYFCASSEEVRDLEQFFGPGTRLTVL.

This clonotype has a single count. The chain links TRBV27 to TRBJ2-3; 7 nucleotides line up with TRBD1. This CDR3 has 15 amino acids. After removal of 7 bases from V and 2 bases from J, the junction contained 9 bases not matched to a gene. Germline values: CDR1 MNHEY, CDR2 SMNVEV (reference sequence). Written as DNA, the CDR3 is TGTGCCAGCACCGACTGGAAGGGGGCCACAGATACGCAGTATTTT. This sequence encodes CASTDWKGATDTQYF.

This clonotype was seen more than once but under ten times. CDR3 sequence: CASSPRDRFGVSGANVLTF. The CDR3 nucleotides are TGTGCCAGCAGTCCAAGAGACAGGTTTGGGGTCTCTGGGGCCAACGTCCTGACTTTC. This chain connects TRBV21-1 to TRBJ2-6; TRBD1, as called in the table, went unchecked against the DNA. TRBV21-1 is recorded as a pseudogene. The CDR3 has 19 residues.

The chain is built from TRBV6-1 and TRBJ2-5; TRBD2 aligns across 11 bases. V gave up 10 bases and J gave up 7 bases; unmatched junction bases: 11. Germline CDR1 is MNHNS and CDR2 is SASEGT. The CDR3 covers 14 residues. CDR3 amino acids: CATLTSGDLRTQYF. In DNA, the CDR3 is TGTGCCACCTTGACTAGCGGGGACCTCCGGACCCAGTACTTC.

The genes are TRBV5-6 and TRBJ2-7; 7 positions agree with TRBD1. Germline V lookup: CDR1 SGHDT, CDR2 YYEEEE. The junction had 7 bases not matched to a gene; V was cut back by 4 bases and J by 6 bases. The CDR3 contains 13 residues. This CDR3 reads CASSLGQIVEQYF. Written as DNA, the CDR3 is TGTGCCAGCAGCCTGGGACAGATTGTCGAGCAGTACTTC.

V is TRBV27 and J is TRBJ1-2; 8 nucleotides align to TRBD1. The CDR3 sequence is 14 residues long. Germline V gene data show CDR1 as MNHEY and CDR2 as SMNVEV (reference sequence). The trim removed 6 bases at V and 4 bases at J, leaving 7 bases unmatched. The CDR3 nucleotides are TGTGCCAGCAGGCCCGGGACAGGCCCCTATGGCTACACCTTC. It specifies CASRPGTGPYGYTF.

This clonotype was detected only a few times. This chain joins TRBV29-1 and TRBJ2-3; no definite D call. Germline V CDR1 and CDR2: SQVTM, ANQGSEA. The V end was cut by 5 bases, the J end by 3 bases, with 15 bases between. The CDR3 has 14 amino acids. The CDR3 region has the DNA TGCAGCGTTCCCCCCGAAATTCGAACAGATACGCAGTATTTT. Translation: CSVPPEIRTDTQYF.